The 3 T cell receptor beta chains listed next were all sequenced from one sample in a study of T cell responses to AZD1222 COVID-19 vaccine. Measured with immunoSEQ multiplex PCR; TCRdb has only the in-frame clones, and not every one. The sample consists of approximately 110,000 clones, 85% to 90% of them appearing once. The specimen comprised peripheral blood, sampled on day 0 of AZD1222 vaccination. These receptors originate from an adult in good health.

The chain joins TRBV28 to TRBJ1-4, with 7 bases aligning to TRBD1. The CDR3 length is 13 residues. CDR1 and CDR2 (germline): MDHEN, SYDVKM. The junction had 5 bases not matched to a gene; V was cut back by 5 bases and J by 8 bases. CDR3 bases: TGTGCCAGCAGTCTCTCGGACAGGGAAAAACTGTTTTTT. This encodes CASSLSDREKLFF.

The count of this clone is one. The CDR3 region has the DNA TGCGCCAGCAGTCAATCAACTTCCGGGGGCTCAGACAAAAACATTCAGTACTTC. Translation: CASSQSTSGGSDKNIQYF. The V gene is TRBV23-1, the J gene TRBJ2-4; either TRBD1 or TRBD2 may fit D (6 bases each). TRBV23-1 has ORF status, its function being uncertain. V was cut by 0 bases and J by 3 bases, with 18 bases left in between. The CDR3 has 18 amino acids.

This CDR3 is CASSLTRPEKYESYNSPLHF. CDR3 nucleotide sequence: TGTGCCAGCAGTTTAACCCGGCCAGAGAAATATGAAAGTTATAATTCACCCCTCCACTTT. The rearrangement links TRBV27 to TRBJ1-6; D remains unclear. The CDR3 is made up of 20 amino acids. V was pared by 2 bases and J by 4 bases, with 24 bases between. Looked up from germline, CDR1 is MNHEY and CDR2 is SMNVEV (reference sequence).